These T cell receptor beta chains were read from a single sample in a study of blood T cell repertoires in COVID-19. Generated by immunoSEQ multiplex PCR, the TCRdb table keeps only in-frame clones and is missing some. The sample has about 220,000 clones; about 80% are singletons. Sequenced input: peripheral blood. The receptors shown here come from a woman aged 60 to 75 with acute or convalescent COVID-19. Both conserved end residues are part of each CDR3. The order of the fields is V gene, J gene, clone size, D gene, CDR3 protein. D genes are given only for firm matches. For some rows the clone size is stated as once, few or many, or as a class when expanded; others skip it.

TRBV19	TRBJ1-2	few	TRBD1	CASSPGQGTYGYTF
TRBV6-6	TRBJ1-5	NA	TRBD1	CASTLTGGATNQPQHF
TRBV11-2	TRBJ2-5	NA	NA	CASRETSFSGQETQYF
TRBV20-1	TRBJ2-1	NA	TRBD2	CSASSASGGVGQFF
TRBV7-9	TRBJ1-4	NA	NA	CASSSTEATNEKLFF
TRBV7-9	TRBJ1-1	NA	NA	CASSLRRDTEAFF
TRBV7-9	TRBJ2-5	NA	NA	CASSLTNYQETQYF
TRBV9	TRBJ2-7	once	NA	CASSVGTAPYEQYF
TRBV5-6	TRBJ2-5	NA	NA	CASSLNRVQTQYF
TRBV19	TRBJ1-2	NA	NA	CASLGDGYTF
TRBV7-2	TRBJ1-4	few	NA	CASSLVPDYNEKLFF
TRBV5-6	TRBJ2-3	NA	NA	CASRRSKAQKNTDTQYF
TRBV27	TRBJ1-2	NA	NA	CASAGEGYGYTF
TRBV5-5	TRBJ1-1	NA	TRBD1	CASSQTERQGRLAFF
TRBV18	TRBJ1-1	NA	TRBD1	CASSPLGQGDRNTEAFF
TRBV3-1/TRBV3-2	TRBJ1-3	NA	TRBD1	CASSQKGQGVSGNTIYF
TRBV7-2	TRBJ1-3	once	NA	CASSLVRGSGNTIYF
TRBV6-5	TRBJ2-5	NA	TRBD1	CASRSSGGVETQYF
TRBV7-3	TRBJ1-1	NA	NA	CASSLAGNTEAFF
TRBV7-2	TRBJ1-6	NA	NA	CASSLGVPRVGSPLHF
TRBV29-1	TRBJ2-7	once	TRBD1	CSVGYRDRVSEQYF
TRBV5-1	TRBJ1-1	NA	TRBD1	CASSLRADRGEAFF
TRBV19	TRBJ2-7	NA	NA	CASSIKLADYEQYF
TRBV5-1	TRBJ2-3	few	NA	CASSSGLRSTDTQYF
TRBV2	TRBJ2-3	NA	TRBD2	CASGRLAGGIDTQYF
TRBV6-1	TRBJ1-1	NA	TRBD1	CASSEHSGGTEAFF